This entry describes one T cell receptor beta chain. This specimen belongs to a study of shared T cell receptors in the human thymus. The repertoire was sequenced with immunoSEQ multiplex PCR; TCRdb's copy has only in-frame clones and lacks some. The sample lists approximately 760,000 clones; 70% to 90% were seen once. Between the trimmed V and J ends, which lost 0 bases and 0 bases, there was a span of 9 bases. The CDR3 has 17 amino acids. Germline V gene sequence: CDR1 LGHNA, CDR2 YSLEER. The sample also formed part of further work on human thymus T cells.

The chain employs TRBV4-3 and TRBJ1-6; D possibly corresponds to TRBD1 (5 bases). The sequence was collected from a girl in the first two years of life with a congenital heart defect. Source material: thymocytes. DNA for the CDR3: TGCGCCAGCAGCCAAGATAGGAGGGGCTCCTATAATTCACCCCTCCACTTT. Residues: CASSQDRRGSYNSPLHF.